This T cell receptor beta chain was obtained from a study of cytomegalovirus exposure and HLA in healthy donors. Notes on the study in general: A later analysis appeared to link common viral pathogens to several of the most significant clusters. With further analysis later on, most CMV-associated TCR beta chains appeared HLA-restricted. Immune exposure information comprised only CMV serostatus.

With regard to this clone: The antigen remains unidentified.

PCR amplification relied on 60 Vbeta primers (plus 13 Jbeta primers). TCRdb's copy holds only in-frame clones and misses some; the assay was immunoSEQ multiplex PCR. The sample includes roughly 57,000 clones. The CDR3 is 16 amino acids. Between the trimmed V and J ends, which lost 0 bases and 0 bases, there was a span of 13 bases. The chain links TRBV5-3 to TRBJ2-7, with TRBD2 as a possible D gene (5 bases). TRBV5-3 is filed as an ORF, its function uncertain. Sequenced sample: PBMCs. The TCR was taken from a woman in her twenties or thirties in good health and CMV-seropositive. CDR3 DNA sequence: TGTGCCAGAAGCTTGGTCGGGCCGGGGAGCTCCTACGAGCAGTACTTC. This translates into CARSLVGPGSSYEQYF.